This TCR beta chain was identified during a study of T cell responses to AZD1222 COVID-19 vaccine. Findings and limits, study-wide: Repertoire samples came only from after the peak T cell response. Donors were mostly white British, more females; clonal diversity possibly underestimated.

Produced via immunoSEQ multiplex PCR; TCRdb's table is partial and in-frame only. The table lists about 120,000 clones, 91% of them singletons. A note on this clone: Its antigen remains unknown.

V was clipped by 5 bases and J by 8 bases; unmatched bases: 12. CDR3 size: 16 residues. From germline, CDR1 is SGHVS and CDR2 FQNEAQ. V usage is TRBV7-8 and J usage is TRBJ2-1; 10 bases are shared with TRBD2. The origin of this receptor is an adult in good health. The starting material was peripheral blood, obtained on day 0 of AZD1222 vaccination. Written as DNA, the CDR3 is TGTGCCAGCAGCCCTTGGTTTAGCGGGAGGACCGATGAGCAGTTCTTC. Translated: CASSPWFSGRTDEQFF.